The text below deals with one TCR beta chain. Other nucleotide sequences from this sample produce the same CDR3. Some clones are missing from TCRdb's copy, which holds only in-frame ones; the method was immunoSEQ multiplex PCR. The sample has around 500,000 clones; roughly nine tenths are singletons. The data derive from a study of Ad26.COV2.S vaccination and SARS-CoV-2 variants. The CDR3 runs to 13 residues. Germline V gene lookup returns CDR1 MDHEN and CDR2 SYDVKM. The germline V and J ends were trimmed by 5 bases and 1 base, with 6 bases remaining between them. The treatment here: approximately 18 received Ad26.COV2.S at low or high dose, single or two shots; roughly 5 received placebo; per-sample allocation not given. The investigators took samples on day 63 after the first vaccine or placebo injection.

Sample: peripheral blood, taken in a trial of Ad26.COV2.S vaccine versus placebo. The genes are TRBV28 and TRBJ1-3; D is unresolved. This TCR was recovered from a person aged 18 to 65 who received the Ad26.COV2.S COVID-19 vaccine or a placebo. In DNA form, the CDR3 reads TGTGCCAGCAGTCTAGGGTCTGGAAACACCATATATTTT. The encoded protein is CASSLGSGNTIYF.